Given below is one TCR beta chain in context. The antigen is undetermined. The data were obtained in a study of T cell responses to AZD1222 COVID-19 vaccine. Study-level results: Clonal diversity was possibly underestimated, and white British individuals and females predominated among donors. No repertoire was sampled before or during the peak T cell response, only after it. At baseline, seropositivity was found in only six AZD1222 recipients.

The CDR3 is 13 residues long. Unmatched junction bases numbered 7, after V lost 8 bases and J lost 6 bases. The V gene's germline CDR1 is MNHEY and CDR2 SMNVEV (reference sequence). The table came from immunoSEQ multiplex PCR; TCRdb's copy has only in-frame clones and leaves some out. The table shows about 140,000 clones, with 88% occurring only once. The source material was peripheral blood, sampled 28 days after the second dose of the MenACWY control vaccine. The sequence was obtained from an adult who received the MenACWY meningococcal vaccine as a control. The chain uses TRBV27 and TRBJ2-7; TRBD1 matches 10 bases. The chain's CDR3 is CASSGTGVVEQYF. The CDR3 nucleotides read TGTGCCAGCTCCGGGACAGGGGTTGTCGAGCAGTACTTC.